This TCR beta chain came from a study of blood T cell repertoires in COVID-19. About the research overall: In each case, the material was cDNA or gDNA derived from T cells, B-cell-depleted T cells, or PBMCs.

Some clones are missing from TCRdb's copy, which holds only in-frame ones; the method was immunoSEQ multiplex PCR. The sample consists of 250,000 to 400,000 clones, around 88% of them appearing once. Seattle participants joined during active infection and were tracked over time. The CDR3 is 14 amino acids. V was pared by 4 bases and J by 3 bases, with 12 bases between. Germline CDR1 is SEHNR and CDR2 is FQNEAQ (reference sequence). The sample taken for sequencing was peripheral blood. This chain joins TRBV7-9 and TRBJ1-2, with no clear D. The source is a woman in her 30s with COVID-19, enrolled during active disease. The CDR3 DNA follows: TGTGCCAGCAGCTCCACCAACACATACTATGGCTACACCTTC. Translation gives CASSSTNTYYGYTF. Complete variable domain (other parts from reference TRBV7-9 and TRBJ1-2): DTGVSQNPRHKITKRGQNVTFRCDPISEHNRLYWYRQTLGQGPEFLTYFQNEAQLEKSRLLSDRFSAERPKGSFSTLEIQRTEQGDSAMYLCASSSTNTYYGYTFGSGTRLTVV.